The 9 T cell receptor beta chains reported below all come from one sample, sequenced in a study of regulatory T cells in long-lasting Graves disease. Time point indicated: persistent/refractory GD, antithyroid drugs over 5 years with positive TRAb. Scientists built the TCR library using RNA that was extracted from PBMCs. Arm-PCR of CDR3 regions with iRepertoire HTBI primers generated TCR beta libraries. TCRdb reanalysed the multiplex PCR reads using MiXCR and keeps one entry per CDR3 protein. Of some 330,000 distinct CDR3 sequences listed, more than 20% are singletons. Sequenced material: peripheral blood mononuclear cells (PBMCs), taken when the disease was refractory, from a patient treated with antithyroid drugs. The receptors shown here come from a woman aged 40 to 50 with Graves disease.

This clonotype was counted ten times or more. The chain recombines TRBV6-1 with TRBJ2-2; 10 bases agree with TRBD2. The CDR3 covers 16 residues. The germline V gene has CDR1 MNHNS and CDR2 SASEGT. J was trimmed by 2 bases and V by 6 bases; bases with no gene match: 6. CDR3 DNA sequence: TGTGCCAGCAGAACACCTAGCGGGAGCAACACCGGGGAGCTGTTTTTT. Protein: CASRTPSGSNTGELFF.

This clonotype has at least ten counts. V and J are TRBV2 and TRBJ1-6, with TRBD1 matching 8 bases. Losses at the gene ends were 7 bases for V and 8 bases for J; bases not matched to a gene: 4. The CDR3 contains 13 residues. From germline, CDR1 is SNHLY and CDR2 FYNNEI. The CDR3 DNA sequence: TGTGCCAGCACCACAGGGGGGGATTCACCCCTCCACTTT. Translated, it gives CASTTGGDSPLHF.

The gene calls are TRBV20-1 and TRBJ2-2; D is uncertain. V shed 0 bases and J shed 1 base, with 9 bases lying between them. Germline loops: CDR1 DFQATT, CDR2 SNEGSKA (reference sequence). CDR3 length equals 15 residues. Here the CDR3 reads CSARDQTVNTGELFF. The CDR3 DNA reads TGCAGTGCTAGAGACCAAACAGTGAACACCGGGGAGCTGTTTTTT.

This clonotype was picked up a small number of times. V and J are TRBV14 and TRBJ1-1; D not resolved. CDR3 length: 18 residues. The V gene lost 0 bases and the J gene lost 0 bases, with 17 bases spanning the gap. Looked up from germline, CDR1 is SGHDN and CDR2 is FVKESK. This CDR3 reads CASSQDRLARALNTEAFF. CDR3 nucleotide sequence: TGTGCCAGCAGCCAAGATCGCCTGGCCAGAGCCTTGAACACTGAAGCTTTCTTT.

This clonotype was seen repeatedly, ten times or more. The chain joins TRBV28 to TRBJ2-7, with TRBD2 as a possible D gene (6 bases). CDR1 and CDR2 from the germline V gene are MDHEN and SYDVKM. The CDR3 is 14 residues long. V was trimmed by 3 bases and J by 3 bases, leaving 12 bases between them. This chain's CDR3 is CASSFPGRHYEQYF. The CDR3 nucleotides are TGTGCCAGCAGTTTTCCCGGGAGACACTACGAGCAGTACTTC.

At least ten counts were recorded for this clonotype. This chain connects TRBV24-1 to TRBJ2-5; perhaps D is TRBD1 or TRBD2 (7 bases each). This CDR3 comprises 14 residues. V lost 9 bases to trimming and J lost 5 bases, with 18 bases between them. CDR1 and CDR2 from the germline V gene are KGHDR and SFDVKD. CDR3 nucleotide sequence: TGTGCCACCGGACAGGCGGGAGAAATGGAGACCCAGTACTTC. Protein: CATGQAGEMETQYF.

This CDR3 reads CASSLGRDTQYF. The CDR3 DNA sequence: TGTGCCAGCAGCTTGGGAAGGGATACGCAGTATTTT. This chain connects TRBV5-6 to TRBJ2-3, with unresolved D. CDR1 is SGHDT, CDR2 YYEEEE, per germline. Trimming shortened V by 0 bases and J by 6 bases, and 5 bases separated the two germline ends. This CDR3 spans 12 amino acids.

In the case of this clonotype: This may arise from a read error, as a much more abundant clone is one base away. The V gene is TRBV28, the J gene TRBJ1-5, with TRBD1 as a possible D gene (5 bases). The CDR3 runs 14 residues. The V and J ends lost 6 bases and 8 bases respectively, with 17 bases between them. Germline V gene sequence: CDR1 MDHEN, CDR2 SYDVKM. This CDR3 is CASSTLGASKPQHF. Here the CDR3 DNA reads TGTGCCAGCAGCACCCTAGGGGCCAGTAAGCCCCAGCATTTT.

This clonotype came up many times. The genes are TRBV2 and TRBJ1-2, with D possibly matching TRBD1 (5 bases). The CDR3 loop spans 11 amino acids. V lost 8 bases, J lost 7 bases, and 11 bases lay in between. Germline CDR1 SNHLY, CDR2 FYNNEI. The CDR3 DNA reads as TGTGCCAGCGGGCAGGGTGGTGGCTACACCTTC. It codes for CASGQGGGYTF. Combining the CDR3 with reference TRBV2 and TRBJ1-2 gives the whole variable domain EPEVTQTPSHQVTQMGQEVILRCVPISNHLYFYWYRQILGQKVEFLVSFYNNEISEKSEIFDDQFSVERPDGSNFTLKIRSTKLEDSAMYFCASGQGGGYTFGSGTRLTVV.